These 28 T cell receptor beta chains originate from one sample sequenced in a study of T cell repertoires in cytomegalovirus infection. What these receptors recognize is not known. In TCRdb, the reads were re-called with MiXCR into one record per CDR3 protein. Counted here are about a million distinct CDR3 sequences, 25% to 40% occurring once; the ten biggest clones make up about an eighth. Here the sequenced sample was cultured CD8+ T cells from PBMCs, taken from culture after CMV antigen stimulation. The origin of the receptors is a human donor in good health (CMV status not recorded). Some clones in this sample may be carry-over from other donors' samples.

The chain combines TRBV27 with TRBJ2-7; TRBD1 matches 8 bases. Trimming at V came to 2 bases and at J to 3 bases, leaving 6 bases not matched to a gene. The CDR3 contains 15 residues. From germline, CDR1 is MNHEY and CDR2 SMNVEV (reference sequence). As DNA, the CDR3 is TGTGCCAGCAGTTTAAACACAGGGGGTGGCTACGAGCAGTACTTC. Translation gives CASSLNTGGGYEQYF.

The J gene is TRBJ2-1, the V gene TRBV6-6; D is perhaps TRBD1 (5 bases). Germline V gives CDR1 MNHNY, CDR2 SVGAGI (reference sequence). This CDR3 is 16 amino acids long. Deletions cut 5 bases from V and 2 bases from J, with 16 bases between. Here the CDR3 reads CASSEYPPGTYNEQFF. The CDR3 DNA sequence: TGTGCCAGCAGTGAGTACCCTCCAGGGACCTACAATGAGCAGTTCTTC.

V gene TRBV7-9 combines with J gene TRBJ1-1; D ambiguous. The CDR3 spans 12 residues. With 1 base removed from V and 6 bases from J, the gap between germline ends came to 6 bases. Per the germline V gene, CDR1 is SEHNR and CDR2 is FQNEAQ (reference sequence). The CDR3 reads CASSLDTPEAFF. The CDR3 DNA is TGTGCCAGCAGCTTAGACACTCCTGAAGCTTTCTTT. Supplemented by reference TRBV7-9 and TRBJ1-1, the full variable domain reads DTGVSQNPRHKITKRGQNVTFRCDPISEHNRLYWYRQTLGQGPEFLTYFQNEAQLEKSRLLSDRFSAERPKGSFSTLEIQRTEQGDSAMYLCASSLDTPEAFFGQGTRLTVV.

This clonotype was seen only a few times. The V gene is TRBV7-6, the J gene TRBJ2-5; D could derive from TRBD1 or TRBD2 (5 bases each). CDR1 is SGHVS and CDR2 is FNYEAQ in the germline V gene. CDR3 length equals 14 residues. Between the trimmed V and J ends, which lost 4 bases and 1 base, there was a span of 10 bases. The CDR3 coding sequence is TGTGCCAGCAGCTCTGGGACGTCCCAAGAGACCCAGTACTTC. Translation: CASSSGTSQETQYF.

The genes are TRBV27 and TRBJ2-3; D is unresolved. The length of the CDR3 is 15 residues. Germline V lookup: CDR1 MNHEY, CDR2 SMNVEV (reference sequence). The ends were cut back, 1 base at V and 2 bases at J, with 10 bases in the middle. The CDR3 coding sequence is TGTGCCAGCAGTTTATACGACGGCTACACAGATACGCAGTATTTT. Translation gives CASSLYDGYTDTQYF.

V usage is TRBV12-3 or TRBV12-4 and J usage is TRBJ1-3; D is unresolved. V gave up 7 bases and J gave up 2 bases, with 9 bases separating them. This CDR3 spans 13 amino acids. The CDR3 loop reads CASIPETGNTIYF. CDR3 bases: TGTGCCAGCATTCCGGAAACTGGAAACACCATATATTTT.

The CDR3 region is CASSERIYGYTF. The CDR3 DNA reads as TGTGCCAGCAGTGAGAGGATCTATGGCTACACCTTC. The chain recombines TRBV12-3 or TRBV12-4 with TRBJ1-2, with D uncertain. Trimming left V 5 bases short and J 4 bases short, with 8 bases between. This CDR3 is built from 12 residues.

This clonotype showed up just once. The V and J genes are TRBV27 and TRBJ1-2; 10 nucleotides line up with TRBD1. Germline CDR1 is MNHEY and CDR2 is SMNVEV (reference sequence). J was trimmed by 6 bases and V by 8 bases; bases with no gene match: 6. The CDR3 length is 13 residues. The DNA of the CDR3 is TGTGCCAGCGGGACCGGGACAGGGGATGGCTACACCTTC. Its translation: CASGTGTGDGYTF.

The J gene is TRBJ1-2, the V gene TRBV2; possible D gene TRBD1, 5 bases. There are 14 residues in the CDR3. The V and J ends lost 3 bases and 6 bases respectively, with 14 bases between them. CDR1 is SNHLY and CDR2 is FYNNEI in the germline V gene. CDR3 bases: TGTGCCAGCAGTGACCCCAGGGATAGGGATGGCTACACCTTC. This codes for CASSDPRDRDGYTF.

This clonotype was recorded at least ten times. At one end, the junction sequence differs from germline, possibly due to a read error. The J gene is TRBJ2-1, the V gene TRBV12-3 or TRBV12-4, with a weak D call TRBD1 (5 bases). The CDR3 spans 12 residues. The CDR3 coding sequence is TGCGCCAGCAGCTTATCAGGGAATGAGCAGTTCTTC. Its translation: CASSLSGNEQFF.

This chain uses TRBV6-5 with TRBJ1-1, with D maybe TRBD1 (5 bases). CDR1 and CDR2 (germline): MNHEY, SVGAGI. V dropped 2 bases and J dropped 2 bases, with 9 bases sitting between them. The CDR3 has 14 amino acids. CDR3 in amino acids: CASSYQGFNTEAFF. The CDR3 DNA is TGTGCCAGCAGTTACCAGGGATTTAACACTGAAGCTTTCTTT.

This clonotype was seen a single time. The chain carries TRBV12-3 or TRBV12-4 and TRBJ1-2, with 8 bases lining up with TRBD1. J lost 8 bases, V lost 3 bases, and 8 bases had no gene match. The CDR3 loop spans 14 amino acids. In DNA form, the CDR3 reads TGTGCCAGCAGTTTCATAGTACAGGGGGGCGGCTACACCTTC. Residues: CASSFIVQGGGYTF.

This clonotype occurred many times. The chain recombines TRBV7-8 with TRBJ2-7; D gene ambiguous. The CDR3 extends over 14 amino acids. CDR1 SGHVS and CDR2 FQNEAQ come from the germline V gene. V was shortened by 1 base and J by 3 bases, with 10 bases between the two germline ends. The DNA for the CDR3 is TGTGCCAGCAGCTTAGAAATAAACAGCTACGAGCAGTACGTC. Protein sequence: CASSLEINSYEQYV.

V is TRBV28 and J is TRBJ1-4; D gene unclear. Trimming cost V 3 bases and J 10 bases, with 12 bases left between them. Germline CDR1 reads MDHEN; CDR2 reads SYDVKM. The CDR3 sequence is 13 residues long. CDR3 protein: CASSLDPPGKLFF. The CDR3, as DNA: TGTGCCAGCAGTTTGGACCCCCCTGGAAAACTGTTTTTT.

V is TRBV11-2 and J is TRBJ2-3; D possibly corresponds to TRBD2 (5 bases). The CDR3 contains 15 residues. V shed 1 base and J shed 1 base, with 9 bases lying between them. Germline CDR1 and CDR2: SGHAT and FQNNGV. The CDR3 reads CASSLVRGRTDTQYF. The CDR3 DNA follows: TGTGCCAGCAGCTTAGTTCGGGGTCGCACAGATACGCAGTATTTT. The whole variable domain, remainder taken from reference TRBV11-2 and TRBJ2-3, is EAGVAQSPRYKIIEKRQSVAFWCNPISGHATLYWYQQILGQGPKLLIQFQNNGVVDDSQLPKDRFSAERLKGVDSTLKIQPAKLEDSAVYLCASSLVRGRTDTQYFGPGTRLTVL.

CDR3 loop: CASSFERAVADTQYF. The CDR3 DNA sequence: TGTGCCAGCAGCTTCGAGCGGGCGGTCGCAGATACGCAGTATTTT. The chain employs TRBV7-3 and TRBJ2-3; a possible D gene is TRBD2 (6 bases). The germline CDR1 and CDR2 sequences are SGHTA and FQGTGA. This CDR3 spans 15 amino acids. Trimming shortened V by 3 bases and J by 4 bases, and 14 bases separated the two germline ends.

The chain is built from TRBV6-2 or TRBV6-3 and TRBJ2-1, with TRBD1 matching over 8 bases. Trimming took 6 bases from V and 5 from J; bases not matched to a gene: 9. Germline V CDR1 and CDR2: MNHEY, SVGEGT. This CDR3 region has 15 residues. CDR3 nucleotides: TGTGCCAGCAGCCCTCCCGGGACAGGTAACAATGAGCAGTTCTTC. This encodes CASSPPGTGNNEQFF.

This clonotype was detected a few times. The gene calls are TRBV20-1 and TRBJ2-7; 7 nucleotides align to TRBD1. The CDR3 extends over 16 amino acids. Per germline, CDR1 DFQATT and CDR2 SNEGSKA (reference sequence). The V segment lost 1 base and the J segment 1 base; nucleotides outside the gene matches: 10. The CDR3 DNA reads TGCAGTGCTAGAGCGGCCGAGGACAGGCGGTCCTACGAGCAGTACTTC. Residues: CSARAAEDRRSYEQYF.

The chain is built from TRBV5-1 and TRBJ2-7, with D tentatively TRBD1 or TRBD2 (5 bases each). Germline lookup yields CDR1 SGHRS and CDR2 YFSETQ. The ends were cut back, 4 bases at V and 2 bases at J, with 16 bases in the middle. This CDR3 comprises 15 residues. The CDR3 DNA reads TGCGCCAGCAGCGCCCGGGACCGTGGGGCCTACGAGCAGTACTTC. As protein: CASSARDRGAYEQYF.

The chain carries TRBV15 and TRBJ1-2, with 9 positions matching TRBD1. The ends lost 5 bases at V and 6 bases at J; junction bases unmatched: 4. The CDR3 is 13 residues long. From germline, CDR1 is LNHNV and CDR2 YYDKDF (reference sequence). The CDR3 nucleotides read TGTGCCACCAGCCGGGACAGGGCGAATGGCTACACCTTC. Residues: CATSRDRANGYTF.

The CDR3 loop reads CASSPRGGLSSYNEQFF. In DNA form, the CDR3 reads TGTGCCAGCAGCCCCCGCGGTGGGTTAAGCTCCTACAATGAGCAGTTCTTC. This chain links TRBV9 with TRBJ2-1; no reliable D call. The germline V gene has CDR1 SGDLS and CDR2 YYNGEE. Between the trimmed V and J ends, which lost 4 bases and 0 bases, there was a span of 17 bases. The length of the CDR3 is 17 residues. Full variable domain (missing parts from reference TRBV9 and TRBJ2-1): DSGVTQTPKHLITATGQRVTLRCSPRSGDLSVYWYQQSLDQGLQFLIQYYNGEERAKGNILERFSAQQFPDLHSELNLSSLELGDSALYFCASSPRGGLSSYNEQFFGPGTRLTVL.

Only a few counts were recorded for this clonotype. This rearrangement joins TRBV4-1 to TRBJ2-1; weak D call: TRBD1 (6 bases). The CDR3 extends over 15 amino acids. V lost 0 bases to trimming and J lost 1 base, with 7 bases between them. Germline V CDR1 and CDR2: MGHRA, YSYEKL. Here the CDR3 reads CASSQEQGSYNEQFF. CDR3 DNA: TGCGCCAGCAGCCAAGAACAGGGTTCCTACAATGAGCAGTTCTTC.

Many counts were recorded for this clonotype. The chain couples TRBV2 to TRBJ2-3, with 11 bases identical to TRBD2. Germline lookup yields CDR1 SNHLY and CDR2 FYNNEI. The junction had 6 bases not matched to a gene; V was cut back by 11 bases and J by 2 bases. This CDR3 spans 14 amino acids. The CDR3 loop is CAGLLAGVTDTQYF. For the CDR3, the DNA is TGTGCCGGACTACTAGCGGGGGTCACAGATACGCAGTATTTT.

The J gene is TRBJ1-6, the V gene TRBV20-1; D not certain. Germline V gene lookup returns CDR1 DFQATT and CDR2 SNEGSKA (reference sequence). V was pared by 0 bases and J by 8 bases, with 17 bases between. The CDR3 loop spans 16 amino acids. This CDR3 is CSARDQRGPWDSPLHF. DNA of the CDR3: TGCAGTGCTAGAGATCAGAGAGGGCCCTGGGATTCACCCCTCCACTTT.

The chain recombines TRBV9 with TRBJ1-1; D uncertain. From germline, CDR1 is SGDLS and CDR2 YYNGEE. This CDR3 region has 15 residues. The V and J ends lost 4 bases and 1 base respectively, with 14 bases between them. The CDR3 sequence: CASSPRRATNTEAFF. The CDR3, as DNA: TGTGCCAGCAGCCCCAGACGAGCTACGAACACTGAAGCTTTCTTT.

The chain links TRBV27 to TRBJ2-1; no clear D. The CDR3 length is 15 residues. Germline V lookup: CDR1 MNHEY, CDR2 SMNVEV (reference sequence). V was pared by 3 bases and J by 6 bases, with 15 bases between. The CDR3 spells CASSFSYLGSNEQFF. The CDR3 nucleotides read TGTGCCAGCAGTTTCTCCTACTTAGGCAGCAATGAGCAGTTCTTC.

The CDR3 nucleotides are TGTGCCAGCACCTCGGGAAGCGTCTCCTACGAGCAGTACTTC. This translates into CASTSGSVSYEQYF. J is TRBJ2-7 and V is TRBV7-9; possible D gene TRBD2, 5 bases. Trimming left V 7 bases short and J 0 bases short, with 13 bases between. This CDR3 comprises 14 residues. Germline V gene lookup returns CDR1 SEHNR and CDR2 FQNEAQ (reference sequence).

Of note for this clonotype: The germline gene is not matched at one end of the junction; a read error may be the cause. The CDR3 coding sequence is TGTGTCAGCAGTTTGTGGGGGCCGGGGGAGACCCAGTACTTC. Translating it yields CVSSLWGPGETQYF. The genes are TRBV27 and TRBJ2-5, with a tentative D call TRBD1 (6 bases). The CDR3 is made up of 14 amino acids. Germline loops: CDR1 MNHEY, CDR2 SMNVEV (reference sequence).